The rows below give T cell receptor beta chains drawn from one sample of a study of blood T cell repertoires in COVID-19. Sequencing used immunoSEQ multiplex PCR; TCRdb keeps in-frame clones, though not all of them. Of hundreds of thousands of clones in the sample, 85% to 90% are singletons; the top ten hold about 10%. Sequenced input: PBMCs or T cells enriched from blood (not recorded which). All receptors derive from a woman between 45 and 65 years old who had recovered from COVID-19. The conserved cysteine and the conserved F or W are not part of the CDR3 here.

j_gene | v_gene | CDR3aa
TRBJ1-3 | TRBV27 | ASSPLGLGNTIY
TRBJ2-7 | TRBV19 | ASSPTGGAYEQY
TRBJ2-1 | TRBV27 | ASSPRRGELFYNEQF
TRBJ1-5 | TRBV4-1 | ASSQEPWAQPQH
TRBJ1-3 | TRBV2 | ASSQTSSGNTIY
TRBJ2-6 | TRBV7-2 | ASSSWGQGENSGANVLT
TRBJ2-7 | TRBV12-3/TRBV12-4 | ASSFGTYEQY
TRBJ1-5 | TRBV7-2 | ASSLAAGAIQPQH
TRBJ2-2 | TRBV4-3 | ASSQVTGGSTGELF
TRBJ2-2 | TRBV2 | ASSSQGTGAGELF
TRBJ2-7 | TRBV4-1 | ASSPGQGPSYEQY
TRBJ1-2 | TRBV6-5 | ATLTGGATVPGYT
TRBJ1-2 | TRBV6-1 | ASSEGGFRAIYGYT
TRBJ1-5 | TRBV10-1 | ASSDSNRADCDQPQH
TRBJ1-5 | TRBV27 | ASGDLAGGQPQH
TRBJ1-1 | TRBV6-5 | ASGVSPREAF
TRBJ1-6 | TRBV30 | AWSFGGFSPLH
TRBJ2-7 | TRBV25-1 | ASSEGQKSYEQY
TRBJ2-7 | TRBV11-2 | ASSSPGTALRNEQY
TRBJ1-5 | TRBV4-3 | ASSQGRGSNQPQH
TRBJ2-5 | TRBV5-1 | ASSLVGLSPETQY
TRBJ1-1 | TRBV27 | ASIPTGVATEAF
TRBJ1-5 | TRBV19 | ASRAGTALANQPQH
TRBJ1-2 | TRBV6-5 | ASMRQGGYGYT
TRBJ1-2 | TRBV5-1 | ASSRGQGVFNYGYT
TRBJ2-2 | TRBV3-1/TRBV3-2 | ASSQGTGWAGELF
TRBJ1-2 | TRBV4-1 | ASSPEPMFDYGYT
TRBJ2-3 | TRBV18 | ASSPNRIDTQY
TRBJ2-7 | TRBV6-5 | ASRPGQGYEQY
TRBJ2-1 | TRBV7-9 | ASSFLLASGSNEQF
TRBJ2-2 | TRBV6-5 | ASSRTGADTGELF
TRBJ1-4 | TRBV5-1 | ASSFGQSNEKLF
TRBJ2-7 | TRBV7-2 | ASSFQTAAYEQY
TRBJ1-5 | TRBV10-3 | AISTGQKANQPQH
TRBJ1-2 | TRBV28 | ATTPGGTEIYGYT
TRBJ1-6 | TRBV9 | ASSETGTGITPLH
TRBJ1-1 | TRBV6-5 | ASSRRARNTEAF
TRBJ1-2 | TRBV5-1 | ASSSGTPGGHYGYT
TRBJ2-7 | TRBV2 | ASMSIVGTDYYEQY
TRBJ2-2 | TRBV27 | ASSNQGAGTGELF